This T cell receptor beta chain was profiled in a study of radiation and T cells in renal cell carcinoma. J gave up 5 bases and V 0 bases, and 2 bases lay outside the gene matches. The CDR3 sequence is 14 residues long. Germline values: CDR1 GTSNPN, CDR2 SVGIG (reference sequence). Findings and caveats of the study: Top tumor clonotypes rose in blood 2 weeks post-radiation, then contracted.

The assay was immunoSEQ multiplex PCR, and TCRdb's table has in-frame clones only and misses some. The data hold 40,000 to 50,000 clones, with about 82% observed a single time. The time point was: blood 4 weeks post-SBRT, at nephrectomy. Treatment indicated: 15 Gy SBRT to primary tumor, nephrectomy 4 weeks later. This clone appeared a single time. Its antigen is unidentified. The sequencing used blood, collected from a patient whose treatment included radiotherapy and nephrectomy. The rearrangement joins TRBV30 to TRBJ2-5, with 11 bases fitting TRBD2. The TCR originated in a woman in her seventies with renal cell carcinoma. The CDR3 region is CAWSVLAGDETQYF. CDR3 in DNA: TGTGCCTGGAGTGTACTAGCGGGAGACGAGACCCAGTACTTC.